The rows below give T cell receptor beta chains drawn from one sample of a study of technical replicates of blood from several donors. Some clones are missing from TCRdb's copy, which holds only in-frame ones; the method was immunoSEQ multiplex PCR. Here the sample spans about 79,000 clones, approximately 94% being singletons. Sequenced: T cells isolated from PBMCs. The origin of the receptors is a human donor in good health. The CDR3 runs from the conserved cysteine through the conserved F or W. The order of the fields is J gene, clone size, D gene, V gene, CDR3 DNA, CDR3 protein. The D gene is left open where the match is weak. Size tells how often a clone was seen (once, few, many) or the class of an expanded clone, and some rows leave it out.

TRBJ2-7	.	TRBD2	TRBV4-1	TGCGCCAGCAGCCAAGAGTATCTAGCGGAACTCTACGAGCAGTACTTC	CASSQEYLAELYEQYF
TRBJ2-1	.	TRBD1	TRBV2	TGTGCCAGTCCGCGACAGGGACGGAATGAGCAGTTCTTC	CASPRQGRNEQFF
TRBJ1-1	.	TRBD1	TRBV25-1	TGTGCCAGCAGCCGAAGAACCTCGACAGGGGACACTGAAGCTTTCTTT	CASSRRTSTGDTEAFF
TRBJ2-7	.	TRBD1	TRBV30	TGTGCCTGGAGTGTACAGGGGTCCTACGAGCAGTACTTC	CAWSVQGSYEQYF
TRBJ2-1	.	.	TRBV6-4	TGTGCCAGCAGTGACTCGGGAGCGTCGGAGTTTATGTTCTTC	CASSDSGASEFMFF
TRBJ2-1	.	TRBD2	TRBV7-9	TGTGCCAGCAGACCTTTCCTGGCTAGCGGGAGTGGTCGGAATGAGCAGTTCTTC	CASRPFLASGSGRNEQFF
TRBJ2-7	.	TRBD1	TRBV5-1	TGCGCCAGCAACGACAGGGGACCCGCCTACGAGCAGTACTTC	CASNDRGPAYEQYF
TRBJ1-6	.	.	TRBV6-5	TGTGCCAGCAGTTACAGTCTTGGGGCAGGGAATTCACCCCTCCACTTT	CASSYSLGAGNSPLHF
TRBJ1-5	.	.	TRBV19	TGTGCCAGTAGTACAGACAGGCGCAATCAGCCCCAGCATTTT	CASSTDRRNQPQHF
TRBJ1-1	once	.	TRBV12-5	TGTGCTAGTGGTTTGGACTACACTGAAGCTTTCTTT	CASGLDYTEAFF
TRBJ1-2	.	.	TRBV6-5	TGTGCCACTCAAGCCCCTTACAGGGATAGCGGCTACACCTTC	CATQAPYRDSGYTF
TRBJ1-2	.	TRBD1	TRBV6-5	TGTGCCAGCAGCAGACAGGGTGTCGGTGGCTACACCTTC	CASSRQGVGGYTF
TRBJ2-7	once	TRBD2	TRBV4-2	TGTGCCAGCAGCCAATCGAAGCGGGGGATTTACGAGCAGTACTTC	CASSQSKRGIYEQYF
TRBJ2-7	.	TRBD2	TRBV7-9	TGTGCCAGCAGCTTTTCTACTAGCGGGACTACCTACGAGCAGTACTTC	CASSFSTSGTTYEQYF
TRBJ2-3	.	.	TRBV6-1	TGTGCCAGCAGTGAAGGGGACTGGTTGGTGTCCCCAGATACGCAGTATTTT	CASSEGDWLVSPDTQYF
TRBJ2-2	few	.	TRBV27	TGTGCCAGCAGTTTATCGCCGGGAGTGGACACCGGGGAGCTGTTTTTT	CASSLSPGVDTGELFF
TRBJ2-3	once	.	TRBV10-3	TGTGCCATCAGTGAGTCGTCGGGAGCGACAGATACGCAGTATTTT	CAISESSGATDTQYF
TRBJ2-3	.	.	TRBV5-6	TGTGCCAGCAGCCTGACAGATACGCAGTATTTT	CASSLTDTQYF
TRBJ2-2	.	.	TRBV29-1	TGCAGCGTTGCAGGGGAGTCCACCGGGGAGCTGTTTTTT	CSVAGESTGELFF
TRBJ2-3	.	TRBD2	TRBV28	TGTGCCAGCAGTTCTCAGGTAGCGGGACGCACAGATACGCAGTATTTT	CASSSQVAGRTDTQYF
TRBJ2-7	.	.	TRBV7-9	TGTGCCAGCAGCTTCGAGGGGGACACACACTACGAGCAGTACTTC	CASSFEGDTHYEQYF
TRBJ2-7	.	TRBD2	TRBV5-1	TGCGCCAGCAGCTTGGGGGTAGCGGGGGTGTACGAGCAGTACTTC	CASSLGVAGVYEQYF
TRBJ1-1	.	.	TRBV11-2	TGTGCCAACGGTAACACTGAAGCTTTCTTT	CANGNTEAFF
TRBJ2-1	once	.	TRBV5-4	TGTGCCAGCAGCCGACAGAGCTCCTACAATGAGCAGTTCTTC	CASSRQSSYNEQFF
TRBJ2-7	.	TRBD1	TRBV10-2	TGCGCCAGCAGTGATAGACAGGGGGTCTACGAGCAGTACTTC	CASSDRQGVYEQYF
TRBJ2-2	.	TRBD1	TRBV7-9	TGTGCCAGCAGCGCAGGGACAGGGGACTCCGGGGAGCTGTTTTTT	CASSAGTGDSGELFF
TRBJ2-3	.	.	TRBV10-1	TGCGCCAGCAGTGAGTTGGTGGGGGGGCAAGATACGCAGTATTTT	CASSELVGGQDTQYF